This passage covers 15 T cell receptor beta chains from one sample sequenced in a study of blood T cell repertoires in COVID-19. TCRdb's copy holds only in-frame clones and misses some; the assay was immunoSEQ multiplex PCR. The table shows around 80,000 clones, with roughly 77% occurring only once. Input material: peripheral blood. The receptor set was obtained from a man aged 45 to 65 with active or convalescent COVID-19.

The chain joins TRBV5-1 to TRBJ2-1, with D maybe TRBD1 (6 bases). CDR1 and CDR2 (germline): SGHRS, YFSETQ. The CDR3 has 16 amino acids. V lost 4 bases to trimming and J lost 0 bases, with 14 bases between them. This CDR3 is CASSPGPDSSYNEQFF. CDR3 nucleotide sequence: TGCGCCAGCAGCCCGGGCCCGGACAGCTCCTACAATGAGCAGTTCTTC.

In regard to this clone: A junction boundary mismatches the germline segment, possibly from a read error. J is TRBJ1-4 and V is TRBV23-1; TRBD1 matches 7 bases. TRBV23-1 is flagged as an ORF with uncertain function. CDR3 length: 13 amino acids. CDR3 protein: CASNPIGDSLQNF. The CDR3 DNA sequence: TGCGCCAGCAATCCGATAGGGGACAGCTTACAAAATTTT.

CDR3 region: CAISEAQGLYGYTF. In nucleotides, the CDR3 is TGTGCCATCAGTGAAGCGCAGGGTCTATATGGCTACACCTTC. This chain links TRBV10-3 with TRBJ1-2; TRBD1 might be the D (5 bases). The CDR3 runs 14 residues. In germline, CDR1 is ENHRY, CDR2 SYGVKD. Trimming pared 3 bases from V and 5 bases from J, leaving 13 bases between.

V is TRBV19 and J is TRBJ2-7, with D tentatively TRBD2 (7 bases). Germline-derived CDR1 and CDR2 are LNHDA and SQIVND (reference sequence). The V and J ends lost 10 bases and 2 bases respectively, with 18 bases between them. This CDR3 contains 14 residues. The CDR3 loop is CATALGGGTYEQYF. In DNA form, the CDR3 reads TGTGCCACAGCCCTGGGCGGGGGCACCTACGAGCAGTACTTC.

The chain recombines TRBV21-1 with TRBJ2-2; the table names TRBD1, a call not compared with the DNA. TRBV21-1 is annotated as a pseudogene. There are 14 residues in the CDR3. The CDR3: CASSNQGGTGELFF. CDR3 coding DNA: TGTGCCAGCAGCAATCAGGGGGGAACCGGGGAGCTGTTTTTT.

This clone was detected only a few times. The chain links TRBV3-1 (or the pseudogene TRBV3-2) to TRBJ2-4; 8 positions match TRBD2. CDR1 is LGHDT and CDR2 is YNNKEL in the germline V gene (reference sequence). The CDR3 has 16 residues. Germline trimming cut 1 base from V and 3 bases from J; bases unmatched to any gene: 5. DNA for the CDR3: TGTGCCAGCAGCCAAGCGGGAGGGCTAGGCAAAAACATTCAGTACTTC. Its protein is CASSQAGGLGKNIQYF.

V usage is TRBV5-4 and J usage is TRBJ1-6; D may be TRBD1 (6 bases). Germline CDR1 and CDR2: SGHNT and YYREEE (reference sequence). Trimming took off 0 bases at V and 7 bases at J, with 11 bases between the two ends. The CDR3 is 15 residues long. DNA for the CDR3: TGTGCCAGCAGCTTGGGCCAGGGGCTAAATTCACCCCTCCACTTT. It encodes CASSLGQGLNSPLHF.

This clone was seen only a few times. V usage is TRBV2 and J usage is TRBJ1-6, with TRBD1 matching 9 bases. J lost 8 bases, V lost 7 bases, and 9 bases had no gene match. The germline V gene has CDR1 SNHLY and CDR2 FYNNEI. The CDR3 is made up of 15 amino acids. The CDR3 nucleotides are TGTGCCAGCAACGGGGGACAGGGTTTTCATTCACCCCTCCACTTT. Translated: CASNGGQGFHSPLHF.

This sequence joins TRBV7-2 and TRBJ1-1; maybe TRBD1 (5 bases). From germline, CDR1 is SGHTA and CDR2 FQGNSA. The length of the CDR3 is 14 residues. The V end was cut by 3 bases, the J end by 0 bases, with 8 bases between. The CDR3 sequence: CASSLQGLNTEAFF. CDR3 nucleotides: TGTGCCAGCAGCTTGCAGGGCTTGAACACTGAAGCTTTCTTT.

This chain connects TRBV19 to TRBJ1-6; unclear D gene. Trimming shortened V by 4 bases and J by 6 bases, and 4 bases separated the two germline ends. The CDR3 runs to 12 residues. Germline CDR1 is LNHDA and CDR2 is SQIVND (reference sequence). In DNA, the CDR3 is TGTGCCAGTAGTACACTTAATTCACCCCTCCACTTT. Protein: CASSTLNSPLHF.

Ten or more counts support this clone. This chain joins TRBV5-1 and TRBJ2-7; 8 positions agree with TRBD2. The CDR3 has 14 amino acids. J was trimmed by 2 bases and V by 4 bases; bases with no gene match: 5. In germline, CDR1 is SGHRS, CDR2 YFSETQ. The CDR3 DNA reads TGCGCCAGCAGCGCGACGGGGGGGACCTACGAGCAGTACTTC. Encoded protein: CASSATGGTYEQYF.

CDR3 protein: CASSDRGYGYTF. As DNA, the CDR3 is TGTGCCAGCAGTGACAGGGGGTATGGCTACACCTTC. The rearrangement joins TRBV25-1 to TRBJ1-2; 7 bases are shared with TRBD1. The V and J ends lost 3 bases and 5 bases, in that order; junction bases with no gene match: 0. Germline assignment: CDR1 MGHDK and CDR2 SYGVNS. The CDR3 covers 12 residues.

This clone was found once. The chain has TRBV7-6 and TRBJ1-4; D possibly corresponds to TRBD1 (6 bases). This CDR3 is 15 amino acids long. Germline V gene data show CDR1 as SGHVS and CDR2 as FNYEAQ. V gave up 4 bases and J gave up 5 bases, with 14 bases separating them. CDR3 DNA sequence: TGTGCCAGCAGCTCCAAGGACAGTATAAATGAAAAACTGTTTTTT. Protein sequence: CASSSKDSINEKLFF.

The V and J genes are TRBV5-5 and TRBJ1-2, with a possible D match to TRBD1 (6 bases). The length of the CDR3 is 14 residues. V lost 4 bases to trimming and J lost 6 bases, with 16 bases between them. CDR1 and CDR2 (germline): SGHKS, YYEKEE (reference sequence). The CDR3 spells CASSLAAGDHGYTF. CDR3 DNA: TGTGCCAGCAGCCTGGCTGCAGGGGACCATGGCTACACCTTC.

The chain employs TRBV11-2 and TRBJ2-7, with D unclear. Germline assignment: CDR1 SGHAT and CDR2 FQNNGV. Between the trimmed V and J ends, which lost 1 base and 0 bases, there was a span of 13 bases. This CDR3 spans 16 amino acids. The CDR3 DNA reads as TGTGCCAGCAGCTTAGCGCCTCTTTCTAGCTCCTACGAGCAGTACTTC. It specifies CASSLAPLSSSYEQYF.